This T cell receptor beta chain was found in a study of identical twins. Findings and limits, study-wide: Out-of-frame TCR alpha sharing in monozygotic twins exceeded recombination model predictions. Cord blood beta clonotypes present at high abundance carried fewer insertions; no such pattern appeared in memory repertoires.

TCRdb itself ran the 5' RACE reads through MiXCR, one entry per CDR3 protein. The sample lists 450,000 or so distinct CDR3 sequences, 14% occurring once. Many counts were recorded for this clonotype. What it binds is unknown. V shed 3 bases and J shed 0 bases, with 13 bases lying between them. Germline V gene lookup returns CDR1 LGHNA and CDR2 YSLEER. The length of the CDR3 is 16 residues. This sample was also put to use in a study of yellow fever vaccine responses in identical twins.

The sample taken for sequencing was CD4+ T cells sorted from blood. The sequence was collected from a young woman in good health. The chain is built from TRBV4-3 and TRBJ2-3; D is undetermined. CDR3 region: CASSHSSGPSTDTQYF. The CDR3 nucleotides read TGCGCCAGCAGCCACTCGTCTGGACCCAGCACAGATACGCAGTATTTT.